A single sample gave rise to the 5 T cell receptor beta chains below, sequenced in a study of T cell repertoires in aging, cancer and after chemotherapy. Multiplex touch-down PCR with TRB-A/B primers amplified rearranged V-D-J TRB sequences. One entry per CDR3 protein results from TCRdb running MiXCR on the multiplex PCR reads. This sample carries fewer than 1,000 distinct CDR3 sequences, about 25% of them seen once, and the ten largest clones take under 30%. The template was genomic DNA from peripheral blood, not RNA. Sequenced sample: blood. Source of these receptors: a human donor with a solid tumor.

V is TRBV12-3 or TRBV12-4 and J is TRBJ1-6; 7 bases line up with TRBD1. V gave up 6 bases and J gave up 7 bases; unmatched junction bases: 9. This CDR3 spans 15 amino acids. CDR3 sequence: CASRTEGGANSPLHF. CDR3 coding DNA: TGTGCCAGCAGAACAGAAGGGGGCGCGAATTCACCCCTCCACTTT.

The chain uses TRBV4-3 and TRBJ2-1; TRBD2 agrees at 8 bases. The trim removed 4 bases at V and 4 bases at J, leaving 6 bases unmatched. This CDR3 is built from 15 residues. Germline V gives CDR1 LGHNA, CDR2 YSLEER. The CDR3 DNA is TGCGCCAGCAGCCTTAGCGGGAAGCTTTACAATGAGCAGTTCTTC. It translates to CASSLSGKLYNEQFF.

This clonotype rates as large. V usage is TRBV5-4 and J usage is TRBJ2-3, with D perhaps given as TRBD1 or TRBD2 (5 bases each). The CDR3 length is 16 residues. Germline V gene sequence: CDR1 SGHNT, CDR2 YYREEE (reference sequence). Trimming left V 0 bases short and J 0 bases short, with 11 bases between. The CDR3: CASSLVRGGSTDTQYF. CDR3 bases: TGTGCCAGCAGCTTGGTTCGGGGCGGTAGCACAGATACGCAGTATTTT. The full variable domain, with the rest looked up from reference TRBV5-4 and TRBJ2-3, is ETGVTQSPTHLIKTRGQQVTLRCSSQSGHNTVSWYQQALGQGPQFIFQYYREEENGRGNFPPRFSGLQFPNYSSELNVNALELDDSALYLCASSLVRGGSTDTQYFGPGTRLTVL.

This clonotype is medium-sized (0.01 to 0.1%) in the sample. The V call is TRBV12-3 or TRBV12-4, the J call TRBJ1-2, with D hard to call. The CDR3 runs to 12 residues. V was trimmed by 1 base and J by 4 bases, leaving 4 bases between them. CDR3 loop: CASSLVTYGYTF. As DNA, the CDR3 is TGTGCCAGCAGTTTAGTTACCTATGGCTACACCTTC.

This rearrangement joins TRBV11-2 to TRBJ2-2; D uncertain. CDR1 SGHAT and CDR2 FQNNGV come from the germline V gene. Trimming cost V 5 bases and J 1 base, with 11 bases left between them. The CDR3 has 15 residues. The CDR3 loop is CASSIDNQNTGELFF. The CDR3 DNA follows: TGTGCCAGCAGCATTGACAATCAGAACACCGGGGAGCTGTTTTTT.